The next 27 T cell receptor beta chains were all read from a single sample in a study of blood T cell repertoires in COVID-19. The assay was immunoSEQ multiplex PCR, and TCRdb's table has in-frame clones only and misses some. The sample shows 100,000 or so clones, 81% of them seen only once. Sequenced input: peripheral blood. The receptors were sampled from a woman in her 70s with acute or convalescent COVID-19.

The CDR3 protein is CASSPGQGTYGANVLTF. CDR3 nucleotide sequence: TGTGCCAGTAGTCCGGGACAGGGGACTTACGGGGCCAACGTCCTGACTTTC. The V and J genes are TRBV19 and TRBJ2-6; TRBD1 matches 10 bases. CDR3 size: 17 residues. Germline assignment: CDR1 LNHDA and CDR2 SQIVND (reference sequence). V dropped 5 bases and J dropped 4; count of bases not matched to a gene: 8.

J is TRBJ2-3 and V is TRBV2; TRBD2 matches at 12 bases. The V gene's germline CDR1 is SNHLY and CDR2 FYNNEI. The J segment lost 2 bases and the V segment lost 5 bases, leaving 5 bases of the junction unmatched. The CDR3 totals 16 residues. CDR3 protein: CASSRTSGDPTDTQYF. CDR3 nucleotide sequence: TGTGCCAGCAGTCGGACTAGCGGGGACCCCACAGATACGCAGTATTTT.

This clone has only a few counts. The chain is built from TRBV19 and TRBJ1-5; a possible D gene is TRBD1 (6 bases). This CDR3 has 15 amino acids. The V and J ends lost 5 bases and 6 bases respectively, with 17 bases between them. From germline, CDR1 is LNHDA and CDR2 SQIVND (reference sequence). This CDR3 is CASSVPGHLSQPQHF. The CDR3 DNA is TGTGCCAGTAGTGTACCGGGACATCTTAGTCAGCCCCAGCATTTT.

This chain connects TRBV7-2 to TRBJ2-7; 10 nucleotides align to TRBD2. Per the germline V gene, CDR1 is SGHTA and CDR2 is FQGNSA. The CDR3 extends over 15 amino acids. J gave up 2 bases and V 5 bases, and 6 bases lay outside the gene matches. The CDR3 region is CASSVLAGAPYEQYF. Written as DNA, the CDR3 is TGTGCCAGCAGCGTCCTAGCGGGGGCCCCCTACGAGCAGTACTTC.

The sample holds one count of this clone. The chain links TRBV6-5 to TRBJ1-2; the D gene is possibly TRBD1 (5 bases). The V end lost 5 bases, the J end lost 7 bases, and 14 bases lay between the germline ends. Germline V CDR1 and CDR2: MNHEY, SVGAGI. This CDR3 has 13 amino acids. The CDR3: CASSPTGSSGYTF. The CDR3 region has the DNA TGTGCCAGCAGTCCCACAGGTTCCTCTGGCTACACCTTC.

Points on this clone: The same CDR3 can be traced to other DNA sequences in this sample. The rearrangement joins TRBV14 to TRBJ2-2; 10 bases line up with TRBD2. The CDR3 extends over 16 amino acids. CDR1 is SGHDN and CDR2 is FVKESK in the germline V gene. V dropped 1 base and J dropped 4; count of bases not matched to a gene: 3. CDR3 amino acids: CASSQGLAGVTGELFF. In DNA, the CDR3 is TGTGCCAGCAGCCAAGGCCTAGCGGGAGTCACCGGGGAGCTGTTTTTT.

The rearrangement uses TRBV5-4 and TRBJ2-1; TRBD2 matches at 12 bases. CDR1 is SGHNT and CDR2 is YYREEE in the germline V gene (reference sequence). There are 16 residues in the CDR3. J gave up 3 bases and V 5 bases, and 6 bases lay outside the gene matches. The DNA for the CDR3 is TGTGCCAGCAGGATGGGACTAGCGGGCGACTACAATGAGCAGTTCTTC. Its protein product is CASRMGLAGDYNEQFF.

The J gene is TRBJ2-2, the V gene TRBV10-3; 8 positions agree with TRBD1. J lost 0 bases, V lost 7 bases, and 4 bases had no gene match. Germline lookup yields CDR1 ENHRY and CDR2 SYGVKD. This CDR3 has 15 residues. This chain's CDR3 is CAINPGQANTGELFF. For the CDR3, the DNA is TGTGCCATCAATCCGGGACAGGCGAACACCGGGGAGCTGTTTTTT.

This clone was counted a single time. V usage is TRBV6-6 and J usage is TRBJ1-5; possibly TRBD1 for D (6 bases). Germline CDR1 reads MNHNY; CDR2 reads SVGAGI (reference sequence). The CDR3 covers 15 residues. Trimming stripped 7 bases from V and 3 bases from J, with 16 bases between. CDR3 region: CASTLRQGYNQPQHF. The CDR3 DNA sequence: TGTGCCAGCACCCTCCGGCAGGGGTACAATCAGCCCCAGCATTTT.

The rearrangement joins TRBV28 to TRBJ1-5; TRBD1 agrees at 7 bases. Per germline, CDR1 MDHEN and CDR2 SYDVKM. V was clipped by 1 base and J by 1 base; unmatched bases: 13. CDR3 length equals 19 residues. CDR3 in amino acids: CASSLSLWDSERSNQPQHF. DNA for the CDR3: TGTGCCAGCAGTTTATCTCTGTGGGACAGCGAAAGGAGCAATCAGCCCCAGCATTTT.

The V and J genes are TRBV29-1 and TRBJ2-1, with a weak D call TRBD1 (5 bases). The CDR3 extends over 14 amino acids. Germline values: CDR1 SQVTM, CDR2 ANQGSEA. The ends were cut back, 6 bases at V and 4 bases at J, with 16 bases in the middle. The CDR3 loop reads CSVIDRMRYNEQFF. The CDR3 nucleotides read TGCAGCGTCATAGACAGAATGCGTTACAATGAGCAGTTCTTC.

J is TRBJ2-1 and V is TRBV6-5; 12 positions agree with TRBD2. Germline V gene sequence: CDR1 MNHEY, CDR2 SVGAGI. The CDR3 runs 13 residues. With 6 bases clipped from V and 9 bases from J, the junction kept 3 bases outside the gene matches. The CDR3 DNA sequence: TGTGCCAGCAGGACTAGCGGGAGTCCTGAGCAGTTCTTC. Amino acids: CASRTSGSPEQFF.

This chain links TRBV6-5 with TRBJ2-7; 9 bases are shared with TRBD1. Germline loops: CDR1 MNHEY, CDR2 SVGAGI. The length of the CDR3 is 14 residues. The ends lost 5 bases at V and 3 bases at J; junction bases unmatched: 5. CDR3 sequence: CASSKRDRDYEQYF. Written as DNA, the CDR3 is TGTGCCAGCAGTAAACGGGACAGGGACTACGAGCAGTACTTC.

The rearrangement links TRBV4-3 to TRBJ1-2; the match to TRBD1 covers 8 bases. V was pared by 0 bases and J by 4 bases, with 7 bases of the junction left unmatched. The CDR3 spans 16 residues. Germline V CDR1 and CDR2: LGHNA, YSLEER. In nucleotides, the CDR3 is TGCGCCAGCAGCCAAGATTGGGGGACAGGTGGCTATGGCTACACCTTC. It codes for CASSQDWGTGGYGYTF.

This clone was recorded only once. The V and J genes are TRBV4-3 and TRBJ1-1, with D perhaps matching TRBD1 (5 bases). The V gene's germline CDR1 is LGHNA and CDR2 YSLEER. V was clipped by 0 bases and J by 10 bases, with 21 bases between them. This CDR3 comprises 16 residues. CDR3 in amino acids: CASSQDMGRAQGGAFF. CDR3 coding DNA: TGCGCCAGCAGCCAAGATATGGGAAGGGCTCAGGGAGGAGCTTTCTTT.

A single count supports this clone. The chain has TRBV3-1 (or the pseudogene TRBV3-2) and TRBJ1-1; TRBD1 matches at 8 bases. Germline assignment: CDR1 LGHDT and CDR2 YNNKEL (reference sequence). Trimming took 4 bases from V and 4 from J; bases not matched to a gene: 8. The CDR3 is made up of 15 amino acids. The CDR3 DNA is TGTGCCAGCAGCCCTCTGGACAGGGAGGGCACTGAAGCTTTCTTT. Encoded protein: CASSPLDREGTEAFF.

This chain connects TRBV7-2 to TRBJ1-2; 8 nucleotides match TRBD1. The J segment lost 6 bases and the V segment lost 5 bases, leaving 14 bases of the junction unmatched. This CDR3 contains 16 residues. CDR1 SGHTA and CDR2 FQGNSA come from the germline V gene. CDR3 bases: TGTGCCAGCAGCCTCGCCCCTTACAGGGGGTTTGATGGCTACACCTTC. Encoded protein: CASSLAPYRGFDGYTF.

The rearrangement uses TRBV28 and TRBJ2-5; TRBD1 matches at 10 bases. Germline V gene lookup returns CDR1 MDHEN and CDR2 SYDVKM. V shed 6 bases and J 5 bases; nucleotides not matched to a gene: 6. CDR3 length: 14 residues. CDR3 region: CASSRQGARETQYF. In nucleotides, the CDR3 is TGTGCCAGCAGCCGACAGGGGGCGAGGGAGACCCAGTACTTC.

With respect to this clone: Its ends do not fully match the called genes, so a read error is possible. Other nucleotide sequences in the sample specify the same CDR3. J is TRBJ1-1 and V is TRBV13; D call uncertain. The CDR3 sequence is 14 residues long. The germline gives CDR1 PRHDT, CDR2 FYEKMQ (reference sequence). The CDR3 sequence is CASSLTAPNTEAFF. CDR3 DNA: TGTGCCAGCAGCTTAACAGCCCCGAACACTGAAGCTTTTTTT.

A single count supports this clone. This chain uses TRBV5-1 with TRBJ1-4; perhaps TRBD1 as D (5 bases). Deletions cut 4 bases from V and 5 bases from J, with 12 bases between. The germline CDR1 and CDR2 sequences are SGHRS and YFSETQ. This CDR3 is built from 14 residues. Here the CDR3 DNA reads TGCGCCAGCAGCGAGTCTCAGGGAAATGAAAAACTGTTTTTT. Translation gives CASSESQGNEKLFF.

This chain links TRBV7-6 with TRBJ1-1, with TRBD1 matching over 9 bases. Per the germline V gene, CDR1 is SGHVS and CDR2 is FNYEAQ. This CDR3 region has 16 residues. V was clipped by 4 bases and J by 4 bases; unmatched bases: 10. In nucleotides, the CDR3 is TGTGCCAGCAGCTCGTCAGACAGGGGGAAAGGCACTGAAGCTTTCTTT. Its protein product is CASSSSDRGKGTEAFF. Supplemented by reference TRBV7-6 and TRBJ1-1, the full variable domain reads GAGVSQSPRYKVTKRGQDVALRCDPISGHVSLYWYRQALGQGPEFLTYFNYEAQQDKSGLPNDRFSAERPEGSISTLTIQRTEQRDSAMYRCASSSSDRGKGTEAFFGQGTRLTVV.

This clone was found once. The V and J genes are TRBV7-9 and TRBJ2-7; weak D call: TRBD2 (6 bases). Germline lookup yields CDR1 SEHNR and CDR2 FQNEAQ (reference sequence). The CDR3 sequence is 14 residues long. Trimming pared 1 base from V and 6 bases from J, leaving 13 bases between. In DNA form, the CDR3 reads TGTGCCAGCAGCTTAGTAGGGGATAGCGGCGAGCAGTACTTC. Protein: CASSLVGDSGEQYF.

This chain joins TRBV5-6 and TRBJ1-2, with D unclear. The CDR3 extends over 14 amino acids. V lost 0 bases, J lost 4 bases, and 10 bases lay in between. The V gene's germline CDR1 is SGHDT and CDR2 YYEEEE. As DNA, the CDR3 is TGTGCCAGCAGCTTGGGTCACAGCTTCTATGGCTACACCTTC. Translated, it gives CASSLGHSFYGYTF.

J is TRBJ2-7 and V is TRBV6-1; D perhaps matches TRBD1 (6 bases). Germline lookup yields CDR1 MNHNS and CDR2 SASEGT. This CDR3 has 17 amino acids. V shed 4 bases and J shed 1 base, with 20 bases lying between them. The CDR3 loop reads CASSASHRAVHSYEQYF. The CDR3 nucleotides are TGTGCCAGCAGTGCCTCCCACAGGGCCGTCCATTCCTACGAGCAGTACTTC.

The chain is built from TRBV28 and TRBJ2-7; 9 bases match TRBD2. The CDR3 runs 14 residues. Trimming took 6 bases from V and 4 from J; bases not matched to a gene: 7. Germline loops: CDR1 MDHEN, CDR2 SYDVKM. The CDR3 spells CASSRAGGIYEQYF. The CDR3 bases are TGTGCCAGCAGCAGAGCGGGAGGTATATACGAGCAGTACTTC.

V usage is TRBV7-2 and J usage is TRBJ1-1; TRBD1 matches at 9 bases. Per germline, CDR1 SGHTA and CDR2 FQGNSA. The J segment lost 1 base and the V segment lost 8 bases, leaving 2 bases of the junction unmatched. This CDR3 comprises 13 residues. Here the CDR3 reads CASGGQGNTEAFF. CDR3 nucleotide sequence: TGTGCCAGCGGGGGACAGGGGAACACTGAAGCTTTCTTT.

This clone was seen more than once but under ten times. V usage is TRBV9 and J usage is TRBJ2-3, with D possibly TRBD1 on 6 matching bases. Trimming removed 6 bases from V and 2 bases from J, with 13 bases in between. Germline-derived CDR1 and CDR2 are SGDLS and YYNGEE. CDR3 length: 14 residues. CDR3 nucleotides: TGTGCCAGCAATGGGCAGGGACACACAGATACGCAGTATTTT. Translation: CASNGQGHTDTQYF. The whole variable domain, remainder taken from reference TRBV9 and TRBJ2-3, is DSGVTQTPKHLITATGQRVTLRCSPRSGDLSVYWYQQSLDQGLQFLIQYYNGEERAKGNILERFSAQQFPDLHSELNLSSLELGDSALYFCASNGQGHTDTQYFGPGTRLTVL.